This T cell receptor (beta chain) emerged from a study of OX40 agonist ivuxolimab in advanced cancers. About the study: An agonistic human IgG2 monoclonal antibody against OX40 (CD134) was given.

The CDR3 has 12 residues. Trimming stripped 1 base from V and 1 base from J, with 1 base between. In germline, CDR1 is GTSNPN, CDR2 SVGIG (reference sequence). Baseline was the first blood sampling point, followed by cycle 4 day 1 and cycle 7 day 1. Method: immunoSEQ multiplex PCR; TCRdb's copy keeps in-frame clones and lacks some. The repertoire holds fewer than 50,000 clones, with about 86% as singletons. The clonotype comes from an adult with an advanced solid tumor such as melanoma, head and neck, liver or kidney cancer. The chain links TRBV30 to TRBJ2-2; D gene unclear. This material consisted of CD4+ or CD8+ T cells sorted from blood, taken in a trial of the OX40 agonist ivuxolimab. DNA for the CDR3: TGTGCCTGGAGTGGGAACACCGGGGAGCTGTTTTTT. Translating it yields CAWSGNTGELFF.